The 2 T cell receptor beta chains in this list originate from one sample, sequenced in a study of metastatic and nonmetastatic thyroid tumors. TCRdb re-called the PCR reads with MiXCR. Altogether 15,000 or so clones are present, 25% to 35% being singletons, with the ten largest covering 10% to 15%. All patients were untreated before thyroid surgery. Sequenced sample: tumor tissue. Receptors were obtained from a male donor with papillary thyroid cancer or a benign thyroid nodule (not recorded which). Some clones in this sample may be carry-over from other donors' samples.

This clone was picked up many times. The CDR3 is CASRWRGISSNQPQHF. The CDR3 nucleotides are TGTGCCAGCAGATGGCGCGGGATCAGTAGCAATCAGCCCCAGCATTTT. The chain couples TRBV7-9 to TRBJ1-5; D is ambiguous. The CDR3 totals 16 residues. Looked up from germline, CDR1 is SEHNR and CDR2 is FQNEAQ (reference sequence). V lost 6 bases, J lost 0 bases, and 15 bases lay in between.

The V and J genes are TRBV14 and TRBJ2-2; D possibly corresponds to TRBD2 (6 bases). The germline V gene has CDR1 SGHDN and CDR2 FVKESK. Trimming removed 1 base at V and 1 base at J, with 7 bases between. There are 15 residues in the CDR3. The CDR3 DNA sequence: TGTGCCAGCAGCCAAGTGGGAGGGAACACCGGGGAGCTGTTTTTT. Translated, it gives CASSQVGGNTGELFF.